This T cell receptor beta chain was sequenced during a study of cytomegalovirus exposure and HLA in healthy donors. Study conclusions and caveats: Despite most TCR sequences being rare, some public TCRs occurred in many donors. The TCR clusters that emerged in the first cohort tended, a later analysis found, to co-occur in the 110 or so validation repertoires. Reportedly, cytomegalovirus status was diagnosed with high sensitivity and specificity. Investigators reported 150 to 200 TCR beta chains as tied to cytomegalovirus.

This clone was counted a single time. Its target is unknown. The V and J ends lost 0 bases and 6 bases respectively, with 7 bases between them. CDR3 length equals 13 residues. Germline V gives CDR1 MNHNY, CDR2 SVGAGI (reference sequence). Libraries were prepared by immunoSEQ multiplex PCR; TCRdb keeps only in-frame clonotypes and omits some of them. The sample lists roughly 120,000 clones, just under 95% occurring once. The V gene is TRBV6-6, the J gene TRBJ2-3; the D is unclear. The clonotype originates from a woman in her late teens or twenties in good health and CMV-seronegative. Sequenced input: PBMCs. CDR3 DNA sequence: TGTGCCAGCAGTTACTCGTCCTCTGATACGCAGTATTTT. Translating it yields CASSYSSSDTQYF.